One and the same sample provided the 10 T cell receptor beta chains below, sequenced in a study of early T cells in non-severe SARS-CoV-2 infection. TCRdb re-derived calls from the 5' RACE reads in MiXCR, one entry per CDR3 protein. Counted here are tens of thousands of distinct CDR3 sequences, 10% occurring once; the ten biggest clones make up 6% to 8%. The sequencing used whole blood, collected at baseline. These receptors all stem from an adult who was a healthcare worker with PCR-confirmed SARS-CoV-2 infection or an uninfected control (not recorded which).

This clonotype was counted ten times or more. This chain connects TRBV12-3 or TRBV12-4 to TRBJ2-3; no reliable D call. The length of the CDR3 is 15 residues. Trimming removed 1 base at V and 0 bases at J, with 8 bases between. CDR3 loop: CASSLGQYSTDTQYF. In nucleotides, the CDR3 is TGTGCCAGCAGTTTAGGCCAGTATAGCACAGATACGCAGTATTTT.

This clonotype was seen only a few times. The chain recombines TRBV6-6 with TRBJ1-5, with 10 bases aligning to TRBD1. Losses at the gene ends were 7 bases for V and 7 bases for J; bases not matched to a gene: 7. The CDR3 spans 14 residues. Germline-derived CDR1 and CDR2 are MNHNY and SVGAGI (reference sequence). Here the CDR3 DNA reads TGTGCCAGCAAAGGGACAGGGGTACTGCAGCCCCAGCATTTT. Its translation: CASKGTGVLQPQHF.

The V and J genes are TRBV12-3 or TRBV12-4 and TRBJ1-1; D gene ambiguous. The CDR3 is made up of 13 amino acids. V gave up 5 bases and J gave up 3 bases, with 10 bases separating them. CDR3 DNA: TGTGCCAGCAGTCTGGATACTGACACTGAAGCTTTCTTT. Protein product: CASSLDTDTEAFF.

Many counts were recorded for this clonotype. The V gene is TRBV20-1, the J gene TRBJ2-3, with TRBD1 matching 9 bases. The length of the CDR3 is 14 residues. Unmatched junction bases numbered 5, after V lost 5 bases and J lost 2 bases. Germline values: CDR1 DFQATT, CDR2 SNEGSKA (reference sequence). CDR3 region: CSALRDRDTDTQYF. The CDR3 DNA sequence: TGCAGTGCTCTCCGGGACAGGGACACAGATACGCAGTATTTT.

This sequence joins TRBV19 and TRBJ1-1; TRBD1 is a possible D gene (6 bases). From germline, CDR1 is LNHDA and CDR2 SQIVND (reference sequence). The CDR3 sequence is 13 residues long. Trimming left V 9 bases short and J 0 bases short, with 11 bases between. The DNA of the CDR3 is TGTGCCAGCCTGGGACACATGAACACTGAAGCTTTCTTT. Encoded protein: CASLGHMNTEAFF.

The table lists this clonotype with a few counts. The chain carries TRBV6-5 and TRBJ1-3, with D hard to call. Germline V gene lookup returns CDR1 MNHEY and CDR2 SVGAGI. Trimming shortened V by 4 bases and J by 0 bases, and 10 bases separated the two germline ends. The CDR3 runs 15 residues. The CDR3 is CASSFSSDSGNTIYF. For the CDR3, the DNA is TGTGCCAGCAGTTTTTCGTCCGACTCTGGAAACACCATATATTTT.

This chain joins TRBV3-1 and TRBJ1-6; no clear D. CDR1 and CDR2 from the germline V gene are LGHDT and YNNKEL (reference sequence). CDR3 length: 12 amino acids. V was trimmed by 2 bases and J by 8 bases, leaving 4 bases between them. The CDR3 bases are TGTGCCAGCAGCCAACCGGATTCACCCCTCCACTTT. Amino acid sequence: CASSQPDSPLHF.

This clonotype turned up a few times. This chain joins TRBV7-6 and TRBJ1-4; the D is unclear. The CDR3 is 16 residues long. Trimming took 0 bases from V and 5 from J, leaving 13 bases between them. CDR1 is SGHVS, CDR2 FNYEAQ, per germline. CDR3 amino acids: CASSLAQEGANEKLFF. CDR3 nucleotide sequence: TGTGCCAGCAGCTTAGCGCAGGAGGGTGCGAATGAAAAACTGTTTTTT.

The gene calls are TRBV5-6 and TRBJ2-1; unclear D gene. CDR3 length: 11 residues. In germline, CDR1 is SGHDT, CDR2 YYEEEE. V shed 0 bases and J shed 10 bases, with 5 bases lying between them. In DNA, the CDR3 is TGTGCCAGCAGCTTGGCTACCGAGCAGTTCTTC. Translating it yields CASSLATEQFF. Using reference TRBV5-6 and TRBJ2-1 for the parts outside the CDR3, the full variable domain is DAGVTQSPTHLIKTRGQQVTLRCSPKSGHDTVSWYQQALGQGPQFIFQYYEEEERQRGNFPDRFSGHQFPNYSSELNVNALLLGDSALYLCASSLATEQFFGPGTRLTVL.

This clonotype was counted a few times. The rearrangement joins TRBV6-1 to TRBJ1-1; no clear D gene. The CDR3 has 12 residues. The germline CDR1 and CDR2 sequences are MNHNS and SASEGT. Trimming took 10 bases from V and 4 from J, leaving 13 bases between them. The CDR3 is CAMGKVFTEAFF. The CDR3 DNA reads TGTGCCATGGGGAAAGTGTTCACTGAAGCTTTCTTT.